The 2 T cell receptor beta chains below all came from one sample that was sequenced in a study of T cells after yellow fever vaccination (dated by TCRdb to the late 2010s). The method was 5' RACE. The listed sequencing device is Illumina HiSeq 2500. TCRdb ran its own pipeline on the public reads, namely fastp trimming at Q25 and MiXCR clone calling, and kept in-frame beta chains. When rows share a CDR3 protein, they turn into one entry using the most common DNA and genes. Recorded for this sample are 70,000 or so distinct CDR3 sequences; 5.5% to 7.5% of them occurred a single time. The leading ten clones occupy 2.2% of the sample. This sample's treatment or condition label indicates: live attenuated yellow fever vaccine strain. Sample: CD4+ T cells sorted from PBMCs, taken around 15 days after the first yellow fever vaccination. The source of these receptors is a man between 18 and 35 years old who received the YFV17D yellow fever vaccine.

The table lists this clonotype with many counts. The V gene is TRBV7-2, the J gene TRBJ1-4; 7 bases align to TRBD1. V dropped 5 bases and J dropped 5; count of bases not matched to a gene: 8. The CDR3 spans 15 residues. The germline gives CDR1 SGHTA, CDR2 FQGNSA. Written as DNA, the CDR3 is TGTGCCAGCAGCCCAAACAGGGGATTCAATGAAAAACTGTTTTTT. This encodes CASSPNRGFNEKLFF.

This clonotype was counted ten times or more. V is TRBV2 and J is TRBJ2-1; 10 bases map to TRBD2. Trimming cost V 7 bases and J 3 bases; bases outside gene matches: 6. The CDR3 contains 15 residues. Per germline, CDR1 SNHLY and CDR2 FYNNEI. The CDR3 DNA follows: TGTGCCAGCACCCTTAGCGGGGGGAGCTACAATGAGCAGTTCTTC. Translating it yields CASTLSGGSYNEQFF.